Below, one T cell receptor (beta chain) is given with its context. The CDR3 totals 12 residues. Deletions cut 7 bases from V and 4 bases from J, with 10 bases between. Germline CDR1 reads LGHDT; CDR2 reads YNNKEL (reference sequence). Method: immunoSEQ multiplex PCR; TCRdb's copy keeps in-frame clones and lacks some. Of some 450,000 clones listed, approximately 90% are singletons. The record originates from a study of blood T cell repertoires in COVID-19. Sequencing was carried out using peripheral blood. The clonotype comes from a woman aged 50 to 65 with COVID-19, enrolled during active disease. The J gene is TRBJ1-1, the V gene TRBV3-1 (or the pseudogene TRBV3-2), with TRBD1 as a possible D gene (6 bases). The CDR3 coding sequence is TGTGCCAGCACCCTAGGGGGCACTGAAGCTTTCTTT. Amino acid sequence: CASTLGGTEAFF.